At least ten counts were recorded for the clone carrying this T cell receptor beta chain. The time point denotes: healthy volunteer bleed at 2 weeks. Unfractionated whole blood was the source from which total RNA was extracted. The sample is drawn from a study of human T cells and chemical hapten exposure. Via MiXCR, TCRdb re-called the RACE reads, giving one row per CDR3 protein. The sample includes 35,000 to 50,000 distinct CDR3 sequences, around 4.5% seen only once; the top ten take 1.6%. The CDR3 has 13 residues. The germline V gene has CDR1 SGHDT and CDR2 YYEEEE. Trimming took 4 bases from V and 1 from J, leaving 9 bases between them.

This chain uses TRBV5-6 with TRBJ2-7, with D possibly TRBD2 on 6 matching bases. Sequencing was performed on whole blood. The TCR originated in a female donor in good health. Some clones in this sample may be carry-over from other donors' samples. The CDR3 protein is CASSPGGSYEQYF. Here the CDR3 DNA reads TGTGCCAGCAGCCCTGGGGGGTCCTACGAGCAGTACTTC. The whole variable domain, filled in from reference TRBV5-6 and TRBJ2-7, reads DAGVTQSPTHLIKTRGQQVTLRCSPKSGHDTVSWYQQALGQGPQFIFQYYEEEERQRGNFPDRFSGHQFPNYSSELNVNALLLGDSALYLCASSPGGSYEQYFGPGTRLTVT.